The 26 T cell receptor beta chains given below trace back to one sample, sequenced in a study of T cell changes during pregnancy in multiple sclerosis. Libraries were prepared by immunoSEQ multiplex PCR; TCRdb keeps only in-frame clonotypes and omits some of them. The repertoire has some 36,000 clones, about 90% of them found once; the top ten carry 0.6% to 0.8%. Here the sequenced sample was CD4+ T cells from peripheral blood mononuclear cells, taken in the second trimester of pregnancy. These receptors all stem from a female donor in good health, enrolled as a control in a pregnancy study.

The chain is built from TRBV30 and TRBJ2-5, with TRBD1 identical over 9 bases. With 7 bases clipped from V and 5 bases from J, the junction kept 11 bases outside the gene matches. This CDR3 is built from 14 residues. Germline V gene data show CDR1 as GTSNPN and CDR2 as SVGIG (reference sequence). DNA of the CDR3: TGTGCCTCCTCTGGGACAGGGAGTTCGGAGACCCAGTACTTC. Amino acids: CASSGTGSSETQYF.

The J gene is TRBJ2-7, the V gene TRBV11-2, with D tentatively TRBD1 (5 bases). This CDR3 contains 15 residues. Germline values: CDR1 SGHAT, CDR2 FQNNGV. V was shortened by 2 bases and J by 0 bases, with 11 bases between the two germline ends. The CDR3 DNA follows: TGTGCCAGCAGCTTACAGGGCGTGTTCTCCTACGAGCAGTACTTC. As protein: CASSLQGVFSYEQYF. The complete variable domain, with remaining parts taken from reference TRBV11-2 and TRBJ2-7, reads EAGVAQSPRYKIIEKRQSVAFWCNPISGHATLYWYQQILGQGPKLLIQFQNNGVVDDSQLPKDRFSAERLKGVDSTLKIQPAKLEDSAVYLCASSLQGVFSYEQYFGPGTRLTVT.

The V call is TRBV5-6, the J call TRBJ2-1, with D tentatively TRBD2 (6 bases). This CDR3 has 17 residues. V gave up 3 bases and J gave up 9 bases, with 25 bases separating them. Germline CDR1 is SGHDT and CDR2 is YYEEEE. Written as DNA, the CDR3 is TGTGCCAGCAGCTCCTGGAGGGCAGGGCGGGATTATAGTGAGCAGTTCTTC. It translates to CASSSWRAGRDYSEQFF.

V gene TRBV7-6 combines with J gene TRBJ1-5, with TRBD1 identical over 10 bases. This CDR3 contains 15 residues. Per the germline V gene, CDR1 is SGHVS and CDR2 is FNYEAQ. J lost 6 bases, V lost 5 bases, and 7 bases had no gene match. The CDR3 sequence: CASSPGTGVAQPQHF. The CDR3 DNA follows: TGTGCCAGCAGCCCCGGGACAGGGGTCGCTCAGCCCCAGCATTTT.

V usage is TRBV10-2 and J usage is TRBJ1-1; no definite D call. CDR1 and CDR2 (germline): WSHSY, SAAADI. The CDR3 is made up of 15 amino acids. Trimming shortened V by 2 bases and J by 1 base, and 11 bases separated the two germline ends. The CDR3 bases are TGCGCCAGCAGTGAGATGGCCGATTGGAACACTGAAGCTTTCTTT. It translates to CASSEMADWNTEAFF.

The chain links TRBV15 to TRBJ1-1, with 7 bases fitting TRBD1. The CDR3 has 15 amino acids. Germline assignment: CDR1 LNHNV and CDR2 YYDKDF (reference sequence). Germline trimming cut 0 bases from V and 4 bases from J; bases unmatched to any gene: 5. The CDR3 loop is CATSRDVTGTTEAFF. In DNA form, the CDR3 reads TGTGCCACCAGCAGAGATGTGACAGGGACCACTGAAGCTTTCTTT.

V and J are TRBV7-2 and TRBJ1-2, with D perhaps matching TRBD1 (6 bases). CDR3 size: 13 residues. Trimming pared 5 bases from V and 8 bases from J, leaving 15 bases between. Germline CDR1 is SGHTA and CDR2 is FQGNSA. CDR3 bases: TGTGCCAGCAGCCTCGACAGGCACCAAGGCTACACCTTC. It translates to CASSLDRHQGYTF.

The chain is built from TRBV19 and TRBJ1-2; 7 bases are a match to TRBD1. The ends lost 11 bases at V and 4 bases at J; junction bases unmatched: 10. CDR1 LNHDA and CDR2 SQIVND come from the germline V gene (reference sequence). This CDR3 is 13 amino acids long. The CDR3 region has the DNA TGTGCCTCCTCCATCCAGGGGGGCTATGGCTACACCTTC. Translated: CASSIQGGYGYTF.

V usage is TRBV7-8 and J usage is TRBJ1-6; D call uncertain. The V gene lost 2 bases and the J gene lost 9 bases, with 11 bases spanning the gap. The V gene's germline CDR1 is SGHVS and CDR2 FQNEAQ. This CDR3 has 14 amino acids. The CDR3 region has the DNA TGTGCCAGCAGCTTAAGTGGAGGAGCTTCACCCCTCCACTTT. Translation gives CASSLSGGASPLHF.

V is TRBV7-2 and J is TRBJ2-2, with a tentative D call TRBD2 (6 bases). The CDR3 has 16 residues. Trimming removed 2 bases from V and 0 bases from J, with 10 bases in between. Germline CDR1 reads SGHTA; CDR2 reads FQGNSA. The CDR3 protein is CASSLIAATNTGELFF. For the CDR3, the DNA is TGTGCCAGCAGCTTAATAGCGGCTACGAACACCGGGGAGCTGTTTTTT. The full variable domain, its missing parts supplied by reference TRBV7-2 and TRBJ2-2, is GAGVSQSPSNKVTEKGKDVELRCDPISGHTALYWYRQSLGQGLEFLIYFQGNSAPDKSGLPSDRFSAERTGGSVSTLTIQRTQQEDSAVYLCASSLIAATNTGELFFGEGSRLTVL.

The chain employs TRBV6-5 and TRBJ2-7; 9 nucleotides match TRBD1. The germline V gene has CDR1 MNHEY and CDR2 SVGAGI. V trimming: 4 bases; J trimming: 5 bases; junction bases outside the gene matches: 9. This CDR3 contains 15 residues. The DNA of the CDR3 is TGTGCCAGCAGTTCCCGAACCGGGACAGGGAACGAGCAGTACTTC. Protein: CASSSRTGTGNEQYF.

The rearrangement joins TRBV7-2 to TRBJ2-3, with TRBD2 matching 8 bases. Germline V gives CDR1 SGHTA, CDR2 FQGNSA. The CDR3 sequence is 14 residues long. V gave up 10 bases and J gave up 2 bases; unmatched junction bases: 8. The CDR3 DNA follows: TGTGCCACAAGGAAGCGGGGGCCCACAGATACGCAGTATTTT. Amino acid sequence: CATRKRGPTDTQYF.

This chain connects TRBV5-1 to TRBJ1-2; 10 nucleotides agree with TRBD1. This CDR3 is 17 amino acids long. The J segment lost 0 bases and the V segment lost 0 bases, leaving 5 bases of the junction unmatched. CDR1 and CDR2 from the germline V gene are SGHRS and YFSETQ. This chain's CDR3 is CASSLGDRGLTNYGYTF. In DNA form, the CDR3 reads TGCGCCAGCAGCTTGGGGGACAGGGGCCTAACTAACTATGGCTACACCTTC.

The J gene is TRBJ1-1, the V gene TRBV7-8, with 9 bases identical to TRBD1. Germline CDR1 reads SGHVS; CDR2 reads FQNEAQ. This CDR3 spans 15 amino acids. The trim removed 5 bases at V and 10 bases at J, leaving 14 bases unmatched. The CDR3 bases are TGTGCCAGCAGCCCAAGGGACAGGGTCTGGGGCTCAGCTTTCTTT. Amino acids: CASSPRDRVWGSAFF.

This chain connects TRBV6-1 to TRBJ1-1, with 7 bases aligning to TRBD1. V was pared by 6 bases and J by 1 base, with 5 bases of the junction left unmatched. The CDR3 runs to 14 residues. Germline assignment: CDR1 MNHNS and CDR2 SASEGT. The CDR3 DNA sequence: TGTGCCAGCAGCTTACAGGGGAAGAACACTGAAGCTTTCTTT. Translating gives CASSLQGKNTEAFF.

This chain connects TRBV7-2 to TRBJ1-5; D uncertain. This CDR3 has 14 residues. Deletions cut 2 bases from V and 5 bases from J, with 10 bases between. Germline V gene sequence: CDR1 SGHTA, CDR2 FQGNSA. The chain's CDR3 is CASSLRKGDQPQHF. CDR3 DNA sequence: TGTGCCAGCAGCTTACGGAAAGGAGATCAGCCCCAGCATTTT.

CDR3 bases: TGTGCCAGCAGTTTTCCGGGGGGGGATAATTCACCCCTCCACTTT. Protein product: CASSFPGGDNSPLHF. The V and J genes are TRBV27 and TRBJ1-6; possible D gene TRBD1, 5 bases. Per the germline V gene, CDR1 is MNHEY and CDR2 is SMNVEV (reference sequence). Trimming took 3 bases from V and 5 from J, leaving 11 bases between them. This CDR3 is 15 amino acids long.

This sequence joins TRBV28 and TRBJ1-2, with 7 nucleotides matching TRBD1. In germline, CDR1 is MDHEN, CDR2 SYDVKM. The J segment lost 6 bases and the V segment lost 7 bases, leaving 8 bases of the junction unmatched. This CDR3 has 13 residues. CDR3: CASILGGTDGYTF. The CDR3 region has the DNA TGTGCCAGCATCCTAGGGGGGACAGATGGCTACACCTTC.

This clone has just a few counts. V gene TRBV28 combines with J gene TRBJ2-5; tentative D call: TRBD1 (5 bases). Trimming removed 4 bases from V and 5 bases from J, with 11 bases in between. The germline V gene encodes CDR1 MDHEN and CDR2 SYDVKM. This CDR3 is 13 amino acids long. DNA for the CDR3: TGTGCCAGCAGTTCAGGGTTCCTGGAGACCCAGTACTTC. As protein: CASSSGFLETQYF.

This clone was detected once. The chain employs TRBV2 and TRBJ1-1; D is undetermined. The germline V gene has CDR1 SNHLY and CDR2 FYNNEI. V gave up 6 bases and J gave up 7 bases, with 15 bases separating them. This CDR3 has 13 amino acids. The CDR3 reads CASRPDRGGEAFF. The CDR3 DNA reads TGTGCCAGCAGGCCCGACCGCGGTGGTGAAGCTTTCTTT.

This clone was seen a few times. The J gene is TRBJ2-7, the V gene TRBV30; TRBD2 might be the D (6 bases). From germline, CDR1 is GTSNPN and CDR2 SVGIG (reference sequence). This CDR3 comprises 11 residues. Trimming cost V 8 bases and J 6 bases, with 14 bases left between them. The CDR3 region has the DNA TGTGCCGGGAAGGACTATGCCGAGCAGTACTTC. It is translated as CAGKDYAEQYF.

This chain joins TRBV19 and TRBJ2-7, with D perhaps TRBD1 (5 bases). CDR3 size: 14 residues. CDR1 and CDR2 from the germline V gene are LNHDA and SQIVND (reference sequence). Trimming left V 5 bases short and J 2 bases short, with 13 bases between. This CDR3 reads CASSPLDRTYEQYF. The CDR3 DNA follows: TGTGCCAGTAGTCCCCTCGACAGAACCTACGAGCAGTACTTC.

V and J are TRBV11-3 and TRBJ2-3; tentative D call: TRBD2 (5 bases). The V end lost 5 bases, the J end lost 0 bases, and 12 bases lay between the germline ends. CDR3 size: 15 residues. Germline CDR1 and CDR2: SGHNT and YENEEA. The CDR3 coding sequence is TGTGCCAGCAGCCGGAGCGGTTCTAGCACAGATACGCAGTATTTT. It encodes CASSRSGSSTDTQYF.

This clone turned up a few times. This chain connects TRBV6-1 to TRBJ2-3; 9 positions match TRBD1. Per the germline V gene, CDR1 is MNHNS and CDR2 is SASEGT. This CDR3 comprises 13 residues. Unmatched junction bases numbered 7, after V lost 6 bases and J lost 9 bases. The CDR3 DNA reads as TGTGCCAGCAGCCGGGACAGGGAAGAGACGCAGTATTTT. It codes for CASSRDREETQYF.

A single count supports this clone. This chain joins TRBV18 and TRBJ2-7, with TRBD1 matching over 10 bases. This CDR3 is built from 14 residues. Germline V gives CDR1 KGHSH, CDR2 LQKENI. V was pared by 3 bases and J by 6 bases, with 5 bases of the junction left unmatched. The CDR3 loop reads CASSPGTGVGEQYF. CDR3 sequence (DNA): TGTGCCAGCTCACCCGGGACAGGGGTCGGCGAGCAGTACTTC.

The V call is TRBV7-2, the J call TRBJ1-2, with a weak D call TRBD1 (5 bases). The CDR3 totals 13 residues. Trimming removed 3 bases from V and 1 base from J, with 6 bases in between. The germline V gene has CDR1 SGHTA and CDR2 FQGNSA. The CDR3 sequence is CASSFDSNYGYTF. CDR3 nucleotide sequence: TGTGCCAGCAGCTTCGACAGTAACTATGGCTACACCTTC.